A single sample gave rise to the 15 T cell receptor beta chains below, sequenced in a study of beta chain features in type 1 diabetes. Their specific antigens are unknown. Study results and limitations: Moderate yet significant TCRB CDR3 shortening was seen in Type 1 diabetes patients in all four CD4+ subsets.

Sequencing targeted expressed TCRB transcripts, as all isolated RNA had been reverse transcribed. Sequenced by immunoSEQ multiplex PCR; TCRdb stores in-frame clones only, minus some. The table records about 700,000 clones, around 15% of them present only once. Specimen: naive CD4+ T cells from blood. The origin of the receptors is a man between 18 and 35 years old with type 1 diabetes.

This clone was seen a few times. The chain links TRBV30 to TRBJ1-2; no clear D gene. The CDR3 runs to 14 residues. In germline, CDR1 is GTSNPN, CDR2 SVGIG (reference sequence). Trimming removed 0 bases at V and 4 bases at J, with 12 bases between. CDR3 protein: CAWSVTAQVYGYTF. CDR3 sequence (DNA): TGTGCCTGGAGTGTAACCGCGCAGGTCTATGGCTACACCTTC.

The chain employs TRBV7-8 and TRBJ2-2, with a tentative D call TRBD2 (5 bases). The V end was cut by 6 bases, the J end by 1 base, with 12 bases between. CDR3 length: 15 residues. CDR1 and CDR2 from the germline V gene are SGHVS and FQNEAQ. This CDR3 is CASRHGLENTGELFF. CDR3 in DNA: TGTGCCAGCAGACACGGACTGGAGAACACCGGGGAGCTGTTTTTT.

The rearrangement joins TRBV6-4 to TRBJ2-1, with D perhaps being TRBD1 or TRBD2 (6 bases each). Germline V gene sequence: CDR1 MRHNA, CDR2 SNTAGT. This CDR3 is 14 amino acids long. V was trimmed by 6 bases and J by 8 bases, leaving 17 bases between them. In DNA, the CDR3 is TGTGCCAGCAGACAGGGACTTCCCAGTGATGAGCAGTTCTTC. Its translation is CASRQGLPSDEQFF.

This clone was seen only a few times. The V gene is TRBV6-6, the J gene TRBJ2-3, with D perhaps TRBD1 (5 bases). This CDR3 has 14 residues. Germline CDR1 is MNHNY and CDR2 is SVGAGI (reference sequence). The V end lost 2 bases, the J end lost 4 bases, and 10 bases lay between the germline ends. The CDR3 loop reads CASSYSPGSDTQYF. The DNA of the CDR3 is TGTGCCAGCAGTTACAGTCCAGGGTCAGATACGCAGTATTTT.

The sample holds a few counts of this clone. The chain is built from TRBV30 and TRBJ1-5, with D unclear. V was clipped by 2 bases and J by 3 bases, with 14 bases between them. The germline V gene encodes CDR1 GTSNPN and CDR2 SVGIG (reference sequence). The CDR3 has 15 amino acids. This chain's CDR3 is CAWSPEMRHNQPQHF. CDR3 nucleotides: TGTGCCTGGAGTCCGGAAATGAGGCACAATCAGCCCCAGCATTTT.

This clone turned up a few times. This sequence joins TRBV4-1 and TRBJ2-3, with unresolved D. Trimming pared 0 bases from V and 2 bases from J, leaving 12 bases between. The CDR3 covers 16 residues. CDR1 and CDR2 from the germline V gene are MGHRA and YSYEKL. CDR3 amino acids: CASSQDSSEATDTQYF. CDR3 sequence (DNA): TGCGCCAGCAGCCAAGATTCCAGTGAGGCCACAGATACGCAGTATTTT.

This clone was picked up a small number of times. This chain uses TRBV27 with TRBJ1-1; D not resolved. Trimming shortened V by 3 bases and J by 1 base, and 9 bases separated the two germline ends. In germline, CDR1 is MNHEY, CDR2 SMNVEV (reference sequence). The CDR3 length is 14 residues. The CDR3 loop reads CASSFLTGNTEAFF. In DNA, the CDR3 is TGTGCCAGCAGTTTCCTTACGGGGAACACTGAAGCTTTCTTT.

This clone has a handful of counts. This chain joins TRBV7-9 and TRBJ2-2; 8 nucleotides line up with TRBD1. The V gene's germline CDR1 is SEHNR and CDR2 FQNEAQ (reference sequence). CDR3 length: 15 residues. Germline trimming cut 4 bases from V and 3 bases from J; bases unmatched to any gene: 4. Here the CDR3 reads CASSYGQGYTGELFF. The CDR3 DNA sequence: TGTGCCAGCAGCTACGGACAGGGCTACACCGGGGAGCTGTTTTTT.

The genes are TRBV6-5 and TRBJ2-1; D might be TRBD1 (6 bases). Trimming took 3 bases from V and 9 from J, leaving 9 bases between them. The CDR3 spans 12 residues. Germline V gene data show CDR1 as MNHEY and CDR2 as SVGAGI. The CDR3 region is CASSYSTGEQFF. CDR3 sequence (DNA): TGTGCCAGCAGTTATTCGACAGGTGAGCAGTTCTTC.

A few counts support this clone. A read error may produce the germline difference seen at one junction end. This chain links TRBV30 with TRBJ1-2; D possibly corresponds to TRBD1 (6 bases). From germline, CDR1 is GTSNPN and CDR2 SVGIG (reference sequence). The CDR3 sequence is 12 residues long. As DNA, the CDR3 is TGTGCCTGGAGTCGCGGGCAGGGGAATATCCCCTTC. Translation: CAWSRGQGNIPF.

This clone came up a few times. This rearrangement joins TRBV9 to TRBJ2-6; 8 bases map to TRBD1. The CDR3 extends over 15 amino acids. Germline V gene lookup returns CDR1 SGDLS and CDR2 YYNGEE. With 5 bases clipped from V and 12 bases from J, the junction kept 13 bases outside the gene matches. The CDR3 here is CASSDTGTGPGVLTF. DNA for the CDR3: TGTGCCAGCAGTGATACCGGGACAGGCCCTGGCGTCCTGACTTTC. Combining the CDR3 with reference TRBV9 and TRBJ2-6 gives the whole variable domain DSGVTQTPKHLITATGQRVTLRCSPRSGDLSVYWYQQSLDQGLQFLIQYYNGEERAKGNILERFSAQQFPDLHSELNLSSLELGDSALYFCASSDTGTGPGVLTFGAGSRLTVL.

This clone was seen a few times. This chain links TRBV11-1 with TRBJ2-5; 8 nucleotides align to TRBD1. Germline V CDR1 and CDR2: SGHAT, FQDESV (reference sequence). The CDR3 has 15 residues. The ends lost 5 bases at V and 0 bases at J; junction bases unmatched: 5. CDR3 nucleotides: TGTGCCAGCAGCACCTGGACAGGGAACCAAGAGACCCAGTACTTC. Its translation is CASSTWTGNQETQYF.

This clone was observed a few times. The chain uses TRBV21-1 and TRBJ2-7; TRBD2 reflects the table's D call only, with no check against the DNA. TRBV21-1 is a known pseudogene. This CDR3 region has 15 residues. CDR3 in amino acids: CASSKPPGISYEQYF. CDR3 DNA sequence: TGTGCCAGCAGCAAGCCGCCGGGTATCTCCTACGAGCAGTACTTC.

The chain joins TRBV5-1 to TRBJ1-6, with D possibly TRBD1 on 5 matching bases. Germline V gene data show CDR1 as SGHRS and CDR2 as YFSETQ. This CDR3 spans 15 amino acids. Trimming pared 0 bases from V and 10 bases from J, leaving 14 bases between. Written as DNA, the CDR3 is TGCGCCAGCAGCTTGGCCTTGGACATTTCCTCACCCCTCCACTTT. This encodes CASSLALDISSPLHF.

This clone was picked up a small number of times. The chain combines TRBV30 with TRBJ1-3; TRBD1 might be the D (5 bases). CDR1 and CDR2 (germline): GTSNPN, SVGIG (reference sequence). Trimming stripped 4 bases from V and 2 bases from J, with 15 bases between. CDR3 length: 15 residues. In DNA form, the CDR3 reads TGTGCCTGGACCCGCCGGGGGAGAGCTGGAAACACCATATATTTT. Its protein is CAWTRRGRAGNTIYF.